The clone carrying this TCR beta chain has more than one count but fewer than ten. The antigen is not known. The CDR3 is 17 residues long. After removal of 6 bases from V and 2 bases from J, the junction contained 9 bases not matched to a gene. Germline CDR1 is MNHEY and CDR2 is SVGEGT. The sample originates from a study of blood T cells in healthy people across ages. Study observations and caveats: With donor CMV status unknown, expanded clonotype changes were possibly confounded.

The use of a sample-barcoded 5' primer and a J-beta primer mix characterized a second PCR of about 7 to 12 cycles. TCRdb fed the 5' RACE reads into MiXCR, producing one record per CDR3 protein. The table has 650,000 to 700,000 distinct CDR3 sequences, about 30% seen once; the top ten hold 15% to 17%. The receptor was derived from a woman older than 75 in good health. This chain connects TRBV6-2 or TRBV6-3 to TRBJ2-1, with 11 bases matching TRBD1. The sample comprised blood. CDR3 sequence (DNA): TGTGCCAGCAGCCGGACAGGGGGCTCGAGGGCCTACAATGAGCAGTTCTTC. It translates to CASSRTGGSRAYNEQFF.